These 17 T cell receptor beta chains came from one sample sequenced in a study of shared clonotypes between healthy human individuals. Only in-frame clones appear in the TCRdb table, and some are missing; sequencing was by immunoSEQ multiplex PCR. The sample shows over 300,000 clones, over 75% of them seen only once. Sequences were obtained from memory CD8+ T cells sorted from blood. This sample's subset: CD45RO+ cells pooled with CCR7-negative TemRA cells. These receptors all stem from a man aged 18 to 35 in good health.

This chain joins TRBV21-1 and TRBJ2-7; the table names TRBD2, a call not compared with the DNA. TRBV21-1 has pseudogene status. The CDR3 is made up of 16 amino acids. In DNA form, the CDR3 reads TGTGCCAGCAGCTCTGGAACGGGGGGCTGCCAGTACGAGCAGTACTTC. Its translation is CASSSGTGGCQYEQYF.

The chain is built from TRBV30 and TRBJ1-2; the D gene is possibly TRBD1 (6 bases). Germline values: CDR1 GTSNPN, CDR2 SVGIG (reference sequence). This CDR3 is 13 amino acids long. Between the trimmed V and J ends, which lost 3 bases and 4 bases, there was a span of 12 bases. DNA of the CDR3: TGTGCCTGGAGAGAAGGGGGTACCTATGGCTACACCTTC. It yields the protein CAWREGGTYGYTF.

V usage is TRBV2 and J usage is TRBJ1-2; TRBD1 is a possible D gene (5 bases). V lost 4 bases, J lost 13 bases, and 16 bases lay in between. This CDR3 comprises 12 residues. Germline V gene lookup returns CDR1 SNHLY and CDR2 FYNNEI. The DNA for the CDR3 is TGTGCCAGCAGTGGTGGACACCGGATTCCCACCTTC. It codes for CASSGGHRIPTF.

With respect to this clone: This sample includes further DNA sequences coding for the same CDR3. This chain links TRBV29-1 with TRBJ2-7, with D tentatively TRBD2 (5 bases). The ends were cut back, 4 bases at V and 0 bases at J, with 10 bases in the middle. CDR1 SQVTM and CDR2 ANQGSEA come from the germline V gene. The CDR3 is 13 amino acids. CDR3 amino acids: CSVVTGSSYEQYF. CDR3 sequence (DNA): TGCAGCGTTGTGACGGGGAGCTCCTACGAGCAGTACTTC.

The CDR3 protein is CSARDRVDYGYTF. The CDR3 DNA follows: TGCAGCGCCCGAGACAGGGTGGACTATGGCTACACCTTC. The rearrangement links TRBV29-1 to TRBJ1-2, with 7 bases identical to TRBD1. CDR1 and CDR2 from the germline V gene are SQVTM and ANQGSEA. The CDR3 has 13 amino acids. V lost 7 bases and J lost 3; bases outside the gene matches: 8.

The chain is built from TRBV5-1 and TRBJ2-7; 10 nucleotides match TRBD1. The ends lost 4 bases at V and 4 bases at J; junction bases unmatched: 8. The CDR3 has 15 amino acids. The germline V gene encodes CDR1 SGHRS and CDR2 YFSETQ. CDR3 DNA: TGCGCCAGCAGCAAACTCGGGACAGGGGTGTACGAGCAGTACTTC. It yields the protein CASSKLGTGVYEQYF.

The J gene is TRBJ2-1, the V gene TRBV7-9; D gene ambiguous. V was cut by 3 bases and J by 9 bases, with 9 bases left in between. Germline V CDR1 and CDR2: SEHNR, FQNEAQ (reference sequence). The CDR3 sequence is 12 residues long. The CDR3 loop reads CASSLGSIEQFF. CDR3 nucleotides: TGTGCCAGCAGCTTGGGTAGTATTGAGCAGTTCTTC.

The chain carries TRBV5-6 and TRBJ1-2; no clear D. The CDR3 length is 14 residues. V lost 3 bases and J lost 2, with 11 bases in between. CDR1 is SGHDT and CDR2 is YYEEEE in the germline V gene. The CDR3 loop is CASSWMEQNYGYTF. The CDR3 nucleotides are TGTGCCAGCAGCTGGATGGAGCAGAACTATGGCTACACCTTC.

The gene calls are TRBV13 and TRBJ1-1; TRBD1 is a possible D gene (6 bases). V lost 5 bases to trimming and J lost 5 bases, with 15 bases between them. From germline, CDR1 is PRHDT and CDR2 FYEKMQ (reference sequence). CDR3 length equals 14 residues. The CDR3 loop reads CASSSDRSWTEAFF. The CDR3 nucleotides are TGTGCCAGCAGCAGCGACAGGAGTTGGACTGAAGCTTTCTTT. The variable domain in full, with the rest retrieved from reference TRBV13 and TRBJ1-1, is AAGVIQSPRHLIKEKRETATLKCYPIPRHDTVYWYQQGPGQDPQFLISFYEKMQSDKGSIPDRFSAQQFSDYHSELNMSSLELGDSALYFCASSSDRSWTEAFFGQGTRLTVV.

This sequence joins TRBV11-2 and TRBJ2-7; D not certain. Germline lookup yields CDR1 SGHAT and CDR2 FQNNGV. The CDR3 is 15 amino acids. Between the trimmed V and J ends, which lost 3 bases and 3 bases, there was a span of 15 bases. CDR3 DNA: TGTGCCAGCAGCTTCGGAGATTCCGCGTTCTACGAGCAGTACTTC. Its translation is CASSFGDSAFYEQYF. The complete variable domain, with remaining parts taken from reference TRBV11-2 and TRBJ2-7, reads EAGVAQSPRYKIIEKRQSVAFWCNPISGHATLYWYQQILGQGPKLLIQFQNNGVVDDSQLPKDRFSAERLKGVDSTLKIQPAKLEDSAVYLCASSFGDSAFYEQYFGPGTRLTVT.

The chain couples TRBV5-6 to TRBJ1-6, with 10 bases lining up with TRBD1. The length of the CDR3 is 18 residues. V lost 0 bases to trimming and J lost 0 bases; unmatched junction nucleotides: 3. Germline V gives CDR1 SGHDT, CDR2 YYEEEE. CDR3: CASSLADRGSSYNSPLHF. CDR3 sequence (DNA): TGTGCCAGCAGCTTGGCGGACAGGGGGAGCTCCTATAATTCACCCCTCCACTTT.

The genes are TRBV18 and TRBJ1-2; D unresolved. This CDR3 spans 15 amino acids. Looked up from germline, CDR1 is KGHSH and CDR2 is LQKENI. Between the trimmed V and J ends, which lost 8 bases and 2 bases, there was a span of 18 bases. The CDR3 is CASEPPTGSNYGYTF. As DNA, the CDR3 is TGTGCCAGCGAACCACCGACGGGAAGCAACTATGGCTACACCTTC.

This chain uses TRBV30 with TRBJ2-1; 13 nucleotides align to TRBD2. The trim removed 3 bases at V and 1 base at J, leaving 6 bases unmatched. The CDR3 consists of 17 residues. The germline V gene encodes CDR1 GTSNPN and CDR2 SVGIG (reference sequence). CDR3: CAWRGLAGVGSYNEQFF. The CDR3 nucleotides read TGTGCCTGGAGAGGACTAGCGGGAGTAGGTTCCTACAATGAGCAGTTCTTC.

The V gene is TRBV5-1, the J gene TRBJ1-2; D may be TRBD1 (6 bases). The CDR3 has 14 residues. Germline V gives CDR1 SGHRS, CDR2 YFSETQ. V was pared by 0 bases and J by 4 bases, with 10 bases between. CDR3 protein: CASSLAQGIYGYTF. CDR3 DNA sequence: TGCGCCAGCAGCTTGGCGCAGGGGATCTATGGCTACACCTTC.

This rearrangement joins TRBV12-5 to TRBJ2-7; weak D call: TRBD2 (5 bases). This CDR3 region has 16 residues. Trimming stripped 3 bases from V and 1 base from J, with 16 bases between. Germline V gives CDR1 LGHNT, CDR2 FRNRAP. For the CDR3, the DNA is TGTGCTAGTGGTTTTTTTCCCGCCGGGGATTCCTACGAGCAGTACTTC. The encoded protein is CASGFFPAGDSYEQYF.

The genes are TRBV30 and TRBJ2-7; 9 bases match TRBD2. The germline CDR1 and CDR2 sequences are GTSNPN and SVGIG (reference sequence). With 0 bases clipped from V and 3 bases from J, the junction kept 12 bases outside the gene matches. The CDR3 sequence is 17 residues long. CDR3 loop: CAWSVLRREGFGYEQYF. The CDR3 DNA reads as TGTGCCTGGAGTGTACTTCGGCGGGAGGGCTTCGGCTACGAGCAGTACTTC. The full variable domain, its missing parts supplied by reference TRBV30 and TRBJ2-7, is SQTIHQWPATLVQPVGSPLSLECTVEGTSNPNLYWYRQAAGRGLQLLFYSVGIGQISSEVPQNLSASRPQDRQFILSSKKLLLSDSGFYLCAWSVLRREGFGYEQYFGPGTRLTVT.

This clone was observed a few times. This chain uses TRBV7-9 with TRBJ1-2; the D gene is possibly TRBD1 (6 bases). CDR3 size: 16 residues. Looked up from germline, CDR1 is SEHNR and CDR2 is FQNEAQ (reference sequence). The V gene lost 5 bases and the J gene lost 8 bases, with 24 bases spanning the gap. The CDR3 loop reads CASSPPGRGDESGYTF. DNA for the CDR3: TGTGCCAGCAGCCCGCCCGGGAGGGGGGACGAATCGGGCTACACCTTC.